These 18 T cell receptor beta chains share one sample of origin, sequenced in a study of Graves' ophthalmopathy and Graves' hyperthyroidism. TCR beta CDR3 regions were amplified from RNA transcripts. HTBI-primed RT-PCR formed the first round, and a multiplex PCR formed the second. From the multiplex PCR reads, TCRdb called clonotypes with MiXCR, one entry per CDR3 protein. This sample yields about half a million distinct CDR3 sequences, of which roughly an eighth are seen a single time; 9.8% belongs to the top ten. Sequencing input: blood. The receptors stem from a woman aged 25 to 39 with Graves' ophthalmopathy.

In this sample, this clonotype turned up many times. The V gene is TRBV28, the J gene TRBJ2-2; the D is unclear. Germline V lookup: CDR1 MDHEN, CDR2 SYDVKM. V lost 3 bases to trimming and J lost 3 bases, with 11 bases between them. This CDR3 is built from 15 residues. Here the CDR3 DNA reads TGTGCCAGCAGTTTGTGGTATGGAGACACCGGGGAGCTGTTTTTT. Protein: CASSLWYGDTGELFF.

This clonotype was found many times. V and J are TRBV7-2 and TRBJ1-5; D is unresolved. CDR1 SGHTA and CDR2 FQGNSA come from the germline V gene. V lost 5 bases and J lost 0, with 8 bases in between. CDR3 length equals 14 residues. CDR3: CASSAVNSNQPQHF. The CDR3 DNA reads TGTGCCAGCAGCGCAGTTAATAGCAATCAGCCCCAGCATTTT.

CDR3 protein: CAWKSRGRSPLHF. The CDR3 nucleotides read TGTGCCTGGAAATCCCGGGGGAGGTCACCCCTCCACTTT. This chain joins TRBV30 and TRBJ1-6; a possible D gene is TRBD1 (5 bases). Germline V lookup: CDR1 GTSNPN, CDR2 SVGIG (reference sequence). Between the trimmed V and J ends, which lost 4 bases and 10 bases, there was a span of 14 bases. The CDR3 length is 13 residues.

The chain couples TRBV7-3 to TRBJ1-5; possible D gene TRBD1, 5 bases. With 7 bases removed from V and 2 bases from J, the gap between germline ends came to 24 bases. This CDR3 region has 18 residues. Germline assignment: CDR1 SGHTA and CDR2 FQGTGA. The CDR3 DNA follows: TGTGCCAGCACCCCCGGACAAGTAAGCTGGAGGGGCAATCAGCCCCAGCATTTT. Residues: CASTPGQVSWRGNQPQHF.

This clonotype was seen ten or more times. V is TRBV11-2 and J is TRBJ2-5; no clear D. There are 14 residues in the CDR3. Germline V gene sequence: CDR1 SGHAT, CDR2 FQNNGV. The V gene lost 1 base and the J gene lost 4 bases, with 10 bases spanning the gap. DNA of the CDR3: TGTGCCAGCAGCTTAGTTGGAATTTCAGAGACCCAGTACTTC. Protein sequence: CASSLVGISETQYF. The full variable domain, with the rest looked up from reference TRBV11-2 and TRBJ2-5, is EAGVAQSPRYKIIEKRQSVAFWCNPISGHATLYWYQQILGQGPKLLIQFQNNGVVDDSQLPKDRFSAERLKGVDSTLKIQPAKLEDSAVYLCASSLVGISETQYFGPGTRLLVL.

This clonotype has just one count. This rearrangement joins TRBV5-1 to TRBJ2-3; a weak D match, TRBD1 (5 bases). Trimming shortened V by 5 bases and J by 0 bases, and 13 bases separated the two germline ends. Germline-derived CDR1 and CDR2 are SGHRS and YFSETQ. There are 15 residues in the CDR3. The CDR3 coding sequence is TGCGCCAGCAGGGACGGACATTCTAGCACAGATACGCAGTATTTT. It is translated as CASRDGHSSTDTQYF.

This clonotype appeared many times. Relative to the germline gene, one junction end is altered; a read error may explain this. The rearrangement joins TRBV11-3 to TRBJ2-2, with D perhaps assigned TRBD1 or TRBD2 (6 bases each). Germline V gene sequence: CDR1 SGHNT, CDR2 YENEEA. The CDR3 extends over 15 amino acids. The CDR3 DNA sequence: TGTGCCAGCAGCGATCAGGGGAGGAACGCCGGGGAGCTGTTTTTT. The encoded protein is CASSDQGRNAGELFF.

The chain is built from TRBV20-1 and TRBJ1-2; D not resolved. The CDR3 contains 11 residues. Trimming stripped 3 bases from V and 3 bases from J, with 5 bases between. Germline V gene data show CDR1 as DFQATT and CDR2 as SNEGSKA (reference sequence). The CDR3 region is CSASVDYGYTF. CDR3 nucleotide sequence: TGCAGTGCTAGTGTCGACTATGGCTACACCTTC.

This CDR3 is CASSLLVLDEQYF. DNA of the CDR3: TGCGCCAGCAGTCTCTTGGTGCTTGACGAGCAGTACTTC. The genes are TRBV5-1 and TRBJ2-7; D gene ambiguous. V was shortened by 5 bases and J by 5 bases, with 14 bases between the two germline ends. The CDR3 extends over 13 amino acids. Germline CDR1 is SGHRS and CDR2 is YFSETQ.

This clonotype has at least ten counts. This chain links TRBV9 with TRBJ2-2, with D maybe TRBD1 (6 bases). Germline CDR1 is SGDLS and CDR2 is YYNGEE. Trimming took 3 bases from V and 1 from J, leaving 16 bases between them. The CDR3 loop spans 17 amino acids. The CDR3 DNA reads TGTGCCAGCAGCGCAATATCAGGGGCGAAGAACACCGGGGAGCTGTTTTTT. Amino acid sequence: CASSAISGAKNTGELFF.

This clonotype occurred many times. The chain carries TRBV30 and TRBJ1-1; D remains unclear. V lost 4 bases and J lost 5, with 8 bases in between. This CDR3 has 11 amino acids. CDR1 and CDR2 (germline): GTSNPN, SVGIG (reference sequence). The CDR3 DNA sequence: TGTGCCTGGACAGCGAGGACTGAAGCTTTCTTT. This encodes CAWTARTEAFF.

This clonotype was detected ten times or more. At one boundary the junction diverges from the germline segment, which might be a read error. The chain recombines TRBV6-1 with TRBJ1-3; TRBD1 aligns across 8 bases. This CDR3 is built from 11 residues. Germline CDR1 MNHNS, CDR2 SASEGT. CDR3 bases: TGTGCCAGCAGATCGGACAGGGTCGTGGTTTTT. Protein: CASRSDRVVVF.

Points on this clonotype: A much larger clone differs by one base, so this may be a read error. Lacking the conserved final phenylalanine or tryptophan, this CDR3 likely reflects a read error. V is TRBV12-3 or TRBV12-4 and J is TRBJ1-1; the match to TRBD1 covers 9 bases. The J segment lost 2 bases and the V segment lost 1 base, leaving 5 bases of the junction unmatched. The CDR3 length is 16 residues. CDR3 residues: CASSLGQGGPNTEAFV. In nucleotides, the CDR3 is TGTGCCAGCAGTTTAGGACAGGGGGGTCCCAACACTGAAGCTTTCGTT.

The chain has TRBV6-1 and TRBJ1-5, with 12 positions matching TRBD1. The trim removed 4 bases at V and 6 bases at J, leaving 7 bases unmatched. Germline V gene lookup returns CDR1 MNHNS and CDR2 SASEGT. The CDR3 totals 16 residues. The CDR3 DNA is TGTGCCAGCAGTGCCGTCGGGACAGGGGGCGGTCAGCCCCAGCATTTT. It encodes CASSAVGTGGGQPQHF.

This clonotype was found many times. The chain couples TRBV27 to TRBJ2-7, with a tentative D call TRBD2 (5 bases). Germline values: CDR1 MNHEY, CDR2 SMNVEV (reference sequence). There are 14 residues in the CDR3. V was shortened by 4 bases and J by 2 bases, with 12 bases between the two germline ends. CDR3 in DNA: TGTGCCAGCAGTTATGTTGCAGCGGCCTACGAGCAGTACTTC. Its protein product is CASSYVAAAYEQYF.

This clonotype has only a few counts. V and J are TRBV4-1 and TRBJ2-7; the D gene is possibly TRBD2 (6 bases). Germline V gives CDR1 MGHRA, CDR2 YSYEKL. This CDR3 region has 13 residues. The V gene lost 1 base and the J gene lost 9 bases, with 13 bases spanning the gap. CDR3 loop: CASSQVMGEVQYF. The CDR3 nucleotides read TGCGCCAGCAGCCAAGTTATGGGGGAGGTGCAGTACTTC.

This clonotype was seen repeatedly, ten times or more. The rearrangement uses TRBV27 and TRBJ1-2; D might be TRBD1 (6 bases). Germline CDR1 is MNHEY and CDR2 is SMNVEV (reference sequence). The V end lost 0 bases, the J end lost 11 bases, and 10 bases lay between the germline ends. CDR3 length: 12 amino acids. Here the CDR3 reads CASSLSGTRYTF. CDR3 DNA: TGTGCCAGCAGTTTATCCGGGACACGATACACCTTC.

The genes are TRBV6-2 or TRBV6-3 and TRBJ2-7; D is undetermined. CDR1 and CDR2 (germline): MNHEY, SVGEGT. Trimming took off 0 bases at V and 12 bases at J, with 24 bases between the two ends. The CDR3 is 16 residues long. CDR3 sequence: CASSYSTRSTVKASYF. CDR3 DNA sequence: TGTGCCAGCAGTTACTCGACCCGATCGACGGTCAAGGCGTCGTACTTC.